This T cell receptor beta chain came from a study of siplizumab effects on memory and regulatory T cells. Study results and limitations: Sequences that were alloreactive and traceable to unstimulated CD4+ memory cells were significantly reduced by siplizumab. Relative to controls at roughly 27%, mappable alloreactive CD4+ clones exhibited a mean Treg-derived proportion of less than 70% with siplizumab. Tregs proliferating in siplizumab cultures lacked confirmation of their suppressive function. Memory cells seemed less diverse than naive T cells, which also seemed major contributors to the alloresponse.

CDR1 is MNHEY and CDR2 is SVGAGI in the germline V gene. The CDR3 sequence is 13 residues long. The assay was immunoSEQ multiplex PCR, and TCRdb's table has in-frame clones only and misses some. The table records 100,000 to 120,000 clones, 80% to 95% of them present only once. Only one count was recorded for this clone. Its matching antigen is unknown. A read error may produce the germline difference seen at one junction end. The TCR was taken from a human donor in good health. The specimen was CD4+ T cells sorted from blood. The chain employs TRBV6-5 and TRBJ2-2, with a possible D match to TRBD2 (6 bases). CDR3 region: CASSRTGTGGLFF. DNA for the CDR3: TGTGCCAGCAGTCGAACTGGGACCGGGGGGCTGTTTTTT.